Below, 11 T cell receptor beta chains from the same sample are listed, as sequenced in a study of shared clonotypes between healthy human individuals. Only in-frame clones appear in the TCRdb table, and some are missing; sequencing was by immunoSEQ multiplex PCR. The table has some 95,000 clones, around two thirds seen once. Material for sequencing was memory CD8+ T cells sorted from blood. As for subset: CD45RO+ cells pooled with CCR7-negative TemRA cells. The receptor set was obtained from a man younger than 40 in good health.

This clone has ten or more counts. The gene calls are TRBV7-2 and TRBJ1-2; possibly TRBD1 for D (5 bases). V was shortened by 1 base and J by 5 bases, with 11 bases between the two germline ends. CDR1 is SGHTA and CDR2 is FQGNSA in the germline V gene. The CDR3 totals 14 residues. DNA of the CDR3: TGTGCCAGCAGCTTAGGGGGCGCTGGTTATGGCTACACCTTC. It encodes CASSLGGAGYGYTF.

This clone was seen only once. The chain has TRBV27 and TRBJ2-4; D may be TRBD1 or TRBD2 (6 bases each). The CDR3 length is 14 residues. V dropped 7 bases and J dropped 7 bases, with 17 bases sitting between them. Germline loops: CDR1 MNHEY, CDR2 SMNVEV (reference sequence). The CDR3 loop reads CASKQGTGGNIQYF. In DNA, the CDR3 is TGTGCCAGCAAGCAGGGGACCGGAGGGAACATTCAGTACTTC.

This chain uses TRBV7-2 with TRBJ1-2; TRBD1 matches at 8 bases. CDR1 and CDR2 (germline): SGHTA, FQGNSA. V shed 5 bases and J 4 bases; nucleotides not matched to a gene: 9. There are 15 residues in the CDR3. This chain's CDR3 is CASSPRDRMLYGYTF. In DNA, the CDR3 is TGTGCCAGCAGCCCCCGGGACAGGATGCTCTATGGCTACACCTTC.

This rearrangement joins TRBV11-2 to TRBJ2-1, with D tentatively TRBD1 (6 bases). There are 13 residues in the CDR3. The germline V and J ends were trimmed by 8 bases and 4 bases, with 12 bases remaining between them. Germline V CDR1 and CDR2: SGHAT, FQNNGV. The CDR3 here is CASLQGAYNEQFF. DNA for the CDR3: TGTGCCAGCTTACAGGGAGCGTACAATGAGCAGTTCTTC. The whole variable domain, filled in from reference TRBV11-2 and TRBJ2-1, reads EAGVAQSPRYKIIEKRQSVAFWCNPISGHATLYWYQQILGQGPKLLIQFQNNGVVDDSQLPKDRFSAERLKGVDSTLKIQPAKLEDSAVYLCASLQGAYNEQFFGPGTRLTVL.

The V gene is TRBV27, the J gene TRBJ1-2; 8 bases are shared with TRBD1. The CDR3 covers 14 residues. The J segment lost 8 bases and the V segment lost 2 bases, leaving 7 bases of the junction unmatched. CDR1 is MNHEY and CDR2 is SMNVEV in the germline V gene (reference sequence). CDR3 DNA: TGTGCCAGCAGTTTACGGCAGGGGGCGAGGGGCTACACCTTC. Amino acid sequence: CASSLRQGARGYTF.

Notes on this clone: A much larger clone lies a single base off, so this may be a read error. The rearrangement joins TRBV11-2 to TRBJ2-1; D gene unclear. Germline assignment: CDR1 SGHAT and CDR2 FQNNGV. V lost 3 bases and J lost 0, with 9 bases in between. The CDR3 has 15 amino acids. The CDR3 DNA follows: TGTGCCAGCAGCTTGGTCCGGAGCTCCTACAATGAGCAGTTCTTC. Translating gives CASSLVRSSYNEQFF.

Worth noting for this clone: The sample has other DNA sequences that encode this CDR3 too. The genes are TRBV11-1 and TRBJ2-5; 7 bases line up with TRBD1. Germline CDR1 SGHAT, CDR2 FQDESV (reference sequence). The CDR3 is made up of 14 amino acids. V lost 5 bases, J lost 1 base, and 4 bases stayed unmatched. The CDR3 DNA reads TGTGCCAGCAGCCCCAGACAGGGCCAAGAGACCCAGTACTTC. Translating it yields CASSPRQGQETQYF.

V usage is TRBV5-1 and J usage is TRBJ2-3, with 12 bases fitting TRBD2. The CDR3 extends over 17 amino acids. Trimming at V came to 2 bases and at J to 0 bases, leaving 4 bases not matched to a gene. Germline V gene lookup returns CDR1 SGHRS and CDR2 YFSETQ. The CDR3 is CASSLTGTSGSTDTQYF. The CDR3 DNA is TGCGCCAGCAGCTTAACGGGGACTAGCGGGAGCACAGATACGCAGTATTTT.

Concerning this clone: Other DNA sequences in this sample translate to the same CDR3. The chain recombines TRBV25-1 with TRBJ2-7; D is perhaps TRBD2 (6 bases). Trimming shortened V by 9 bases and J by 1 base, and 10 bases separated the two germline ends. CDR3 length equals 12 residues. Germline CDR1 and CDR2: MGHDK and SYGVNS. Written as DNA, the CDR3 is TGTGCCAGTGGGGGGACGTCCTACGAGCAGTACTTC. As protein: CASGGTSYEQYF.

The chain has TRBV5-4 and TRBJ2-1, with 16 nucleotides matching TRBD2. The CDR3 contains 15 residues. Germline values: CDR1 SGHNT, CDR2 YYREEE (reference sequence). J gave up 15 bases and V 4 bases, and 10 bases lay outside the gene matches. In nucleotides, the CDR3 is TGTGCCAGCAGCATAACCGGGACTAGCGGGAGGGTGCCGTTCTTC. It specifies CASSITGTSGRVPFF.

This CDR3 reads CASSLADVWLAATYNEQFF. DNA for the CDR3: TGTGCCAGCAGCTTGGCCGATGTGTGGCTAGCGGCTACCTACAATGAGCAGTTCTTC. The chain uses TRBV5-4 and TRBJ2-1, with 7 bases matching TRBD2. Per germline, CDR1 SGHNT and CDR2 YYREEE (reference sequence). The J segment lost 2 bases and the V segment lost 0 bases, leaving 14 bases of the junction unmatched. The CDR3 is made up of 19 amino acids.